This T cell receptor (beta chain) comes out of a study of naive and memory T cell subsets. Findings and limits, study-wide: Potentially, T cell activation and differentiation skew this RNA-based measurement.

A UMI-containing oligonucleotide was joined by 3' ligation to the TCR cDNA template. Unsorted total RNA, about 1 to 1000 ng, was DNase treated before reverse transcription. The germline V gene encodes CDR1 SGHRS and CDR2 YFSETQ. The CDR3 sequence is 18 residues long. V was clipped by 0 bases and J by 1 base; unmatched bases: 10. Four PCR rounds used nested alpha and beta constant region primers plus the SP2 primer. Reverse transcription of blood and skin TCR RNA was primed at alpha and beta constant regions. TCRdb processed the 5' RACE reads anew with MiXCR; each CDR3 protein has one entry. Of 55,000 to 70,000 distinct CDR3 sequences detected, around 7.3% appear once; the ten largest clones hold 9.7%. This clonotype appeared many times. Its matching antigen is unknown.

V and J are TRBV5-1 and TRBJ1-5, with 7 bases that match TRBD1. This TCR came from a male donor in good health. The CDR3 DNA is TGCGCCAGCAGCTTGGCCCCCCGGACAGGTGGGAGCAATCAGCCCCAGCATTTT. Translated: CASSLAPRTGGSNQPQHF.